These 23 T cell receptor beta chains originate from one sample sequenced in a study of T cell responses to AZD1222 COVID-19 vaccine. Libraries were prepared by immunoSEQ multiplex PCR; TCRdb keeps only in-frame clonotypes and omits some of them. The sample records roughly 100,000 clones, 70% to 85% being singletons. Here the sequenced sample was peripheral blood, taken 28 days after the second AZD1222 dose. The source is an adult who received the AZD1222 COVID-19 vaccine.

This clone was seen a single time. The V gene is TRBV5-3, the J gene TRBJ1-3; no clear D gene. TRBV5-3 is filed as an ORF, its function uncertain. The CDR3 extends over 17 amino acids. The V end was cut by 0 bases, the J end by 2 bases, with 15 bases between. CDR3 loop: CARSLAKEEDAGNTIYF. CDR3 in DNA: TGTGCCAGAAGCTTGGCTAAGGAGGAGGATGCTGGAAACACCATATATTTT.

For this clone: Other nucleotide sequences in the sample specify the same CDR3. This sequence joins TRBV19 and TRBJ2-2; D is uncertain. Trimming stripped 1 base from V and 0 bases from J, with 9 bases between. The germline CDR1 and CDR2 sequences are LNHDA and SQIVND (reference sequence). CDR3 length: 16 residues. Here the CDR3 reads CASSIGGTANTGELFF. The CDR3 DNA follows: TGTGCCAGTAGTATAGGGGGAACCGCGAACACCGGGGAGCTGTTTTTT.

This chain links TRBV27 with TRBJ2-3; 11 nucleotides line up with TRBD1. Germline CDR1 is MNHEY and CDR2 is SMNVEV (reference sequence). The CDR3 runs to 23 residues. The V and J ends lost 1 base and 0 bases, in that order; junction bases with no gene match: 21. The DNA for the CDR3 is TGTGCCAGCAGTTTATTTAGTTTCGGGAGTGGGACAGGGGGATATACGAGCACAGATACGCAGTATTTT. Translated: CASSLFSFGSGTGGYTSTDTQYF.

The rearrangement joins TRBV5-1 to TRBJ2-3, with D tentatively TRBD2 (7 bases). CDR1 SGHRS and CDR2 YFSETQ come from the germline V gene. The CDR3 covers 15 residues. Trimming pared 5 bases from V and 4 bases from J, leaving 17 bases between. CDR3 DNA: TGCGCCAGCAGAAGGGAGGGGGGGCCTCCAGATACGCAGTATTTT. Residues: CASRREGGPPDTQYF.

The chain joins TRBV27 to TRBJ2-7; tentative D call: TRBD2 (6 bases). The CDR3 is 14 amino acids. The V gene lost 4 bases and the J gene lost 3 bases, with 13 bases spanning the gap. Per germline, CDR1 MNHEY and CDR2 SMNVEV (reference sequence). Written as DNA, the CDR3 is TGTGCCAGCAGTTCCGGGGGTGGTGGCTACGAGCAGTACTTC. Its translation: CASSSGGGGYEQYF.

This chain uses TRBV5-1 with TRBJ2-3; 7 bases map to TRBD1. Trimming at V came to 4 bases and at J to 2 bases, leaving 4 bases not matched to a gene. CDR3 length: 14 residues. CDR1 SGHRS and CDR2 YFSETQ come from the germline V gene. DNA of the CDR3: TGCGCCAGCAGCCCGGGACAGACCACAGATACGCAGTATTTT. It specifies CASSPGQTTDTQYF.

This rearrangement joins TRBV6-5 to TRBJ2-1; a weak D match, TRBD2 (5 bases). CDR3 length equals 14 residues. Germline V lookup: CDR1 MNHEY, CDR2 SVGAGI. V was clipped by 6 bases and J by 8 bases, with 17 bases between them. CDR3 nucleotide sequence: TGTGCCAGCAGGGAGCTCAGGAGCGGACATGAGCAGTTCTTC. Its translation is CASRELRSGHEQFF.

This clone was counted once. CDR3 in amino acids: CASSQDRVDYGYTF. The CDR3 bases are TGTGCCAGCAGCCAAGATCGGGTCGACTATGGCTACACCTTC. The chain couples TRBV4-2 to TRBJ1-2, with D unclear. The V end was cut by 0 bases, the J end by 3 bases, with 8 bases between. This CDR3 is 14 amino acids long. Germline CDR1 reads LGHNA; CDR2 reads YNFKEQ.

The chain links TRBV5-1 to TRBJ2-3, with D tentatively TRBD1 or TRBD2 (5 bases each). Trimming took 0 bases from V and 6 from J, leaving 14 bases between them. This CDR3 is built from 15 residues. Germline V gene lookup returns CDR1 SGHRS and CDR2 YFSETQ. CDR3 coding DNA: TGCGCCAGCAGCTTGGGGCAGGGAGACTTGGATACGCAGTATTTT. This sequence encodes CASSLGQGDLDTQYF.

Only a few counts were recorded for this clone. The chain joins TRBV7-2 to TRBJ1-5; possible D gene TRBD1, 5 bases. Germline CDR1 and CDR2: SGHTA and FQGNSA. Trimming shortened V by 5 bases and J by 1 base, and 9 bases separated the two germline ends. This CDR3 comprises 14 residues. CDR3: CASSGYRSNQPQHF. The CDR3 region has the DNA TGTGCCAGCAGCGGATACAGGAGCAATCAGCCCCAGCATTTT.

This clone was found a few times. The chain carries TRBV5-5 and TRBJ1-1; D possibly corresponds to TRBD1 (5 bases). Germline CDR1 and CDR2: SGHKS and YYEKEE (reference sequence). V lost 4 bases and J lost 1, with 11 bases in between. This CDR3 region has 14 residues. DNA of the CDR3: TGTGCCAGCAGCCTGGGGGTGGGGAACACTGAAGCTTTCTTT. It codes for CASSLGVGNTEAFF.

This chain links TRBV5-1 with TRBJ2-5; D gene ambiguous. Germline V gene sequence: CDR1 SGHRS, CDR2 YFSETQ. V was cut by 1 base and J by 0 bases, with 7 bases left in between. This CDR3 comprises 14 residues. The CDR3 reads CASSLTAYQETQYF. In DNA form, the CDR3 reads TGCGCCAGCAGCTTGACCGCGTACCAAGAGACCCAGTACTTC.

This clone is a singleton in its sample. This chain joins TRBV12-5 and TRBJ1-5, with no clear D. CDR1 and CDR2 (germline): LGHNT, FRNRAP. The V gene lost 5 bases and the J gene lost 0 bases, with 17 bases spanning the gap. The CDR3 is 17 residues long. The CDR3 loop reads CASGPYYETSSNQPQHF. The CDR3 DNA sequence: TGTGCTAGTGGTCCTTACTACGAGACCTCTAGCAATCAGCCCCAGCATTTT. Filled out from reference TRBV12-5 and TRBJ1-5, the complete variable domain reads DARVTQTPRHKVTEMGQEVTMRCQPILGHNTVFWYRQTMMQGLELLAYFRNRAPLDDSGMPKDRFSAEMPDATLATLKIQPSEPRDSAVYFCASGPYYETSSNQPQHFGDGTRLSIL.

This clone occurred once. The V and J genes are TRBV11-3 and TRBJ2-1; perhaps TRBD1 as D (8 bases). Germline V lookup: CDR1 SGHNT, CDR2 YENEEA. Trimming took 5 bases from V and 10 from J, leaving 18 bases between them. CDR3 length: 14 amino acids. CDR3 region: CASSRAGTGSEQFF. CDR3 nucleotides: TGTGCCAGCAGCCGAGCGGGGACAGGATCAGAGCAGTTCTTC.

The chain is built from TRBV30 and TRBJ1-1; D not resolved. This CDR3 is 13 amino acids long. Germline CDR1 reads GTSNPN; CDR2 reads SVGIG (reference sequence). V was shortened by 4 bases and J by 1 base, with 10 bases between the two germline ends. The CDR3 DNA follows: TGTGCCTGGAACTTACTAAGGAACACTGAAGCTTTCTTT. Translation gives CAWNLLRNTEAFF.

The V and J genes are TRBV18 and TRBJ1-2; no firm D call. The CDR3 spans 11 residues. Germline CDR1 and CDR2: KGHSH and LQKENI. Trimming stripped 6 bases from V and 8 bases from J, with 10 bases between. The chain's CDR3 is CASSGPHGYTF. DNA of the CDR3: TGTGCCAGCTCCGGCCCACACGGCTACACCTTC. The variable domain in full, with the rest retrieved from reference TRBV18 and TRBJ1-2, is NAGVMQNPRHLVRRRGQEARLRCSPMKGHSHVYWYRQLPEEGLKFMVYLQKENIIDESGMPKERFSAEFPKEGPSILRIQQVVRGDSAAYFCASSGPHGYTFGSGTRLTVV.

In this sample, this clone turned up once. The chain has TRBV7-9 and TRBJ1-1; no firm D call. The CDR3 is 13 residues long. Germline V gene data show CDR1 as SEHNR and CDR2 as FQNEAQ (reference sequence). V gave up 4 bases and J gave up 1 base, with 7 bases separating them. CDR3 residues: CASSSSRNTEAFF. CDR3 nucleotides: TGTGCCAGCAGCTCCTCCAGGAACACTGAAGCTTTCTTT.

The chain carries TRBV7-2 and TRBJ1-2; D possibly corresponds to TRBD1 (6 bases). The CDR3 sequence is 14 residues long. In germline, CDR1 is SGHTA, CDR2 FQGNSA. V lost 5 bases and J 6 bases, leaving 16 bases between the germline ends. The CDR3 here is CASSPDSSSDGYTF. CDR3 coding DNA: TGTGCCAGCAGCCCGGACAGCTCTTCGGATGGCTACACCTTC.

The chain has TRBV4-1 and TRBJ2-5, with 14 bases matching TRBD2. V lost 3 bases, J lost 3 bases, and 6 bases stayed unmatched. This CDR3 has 17 amino acids. The germline CDR1 and CDR2 sequences are MGHRA and YSYEKL. CDR3 sequence: CASSHSPGLAGEETQYF. The CDR3 DNA reads TGCGCCAGCAGCCATTCGCCGGGACTAGCGGGGGAAGAGACCCAGTACTTC.

The rearrangement uses TRBV19 and TRBJ1-1; maybe TRBD1 (6 bases). V gave up 2 bases and J gave up 4 bases, with 14 bases separating them. This CDR3 region has 15 residues. CDR1 and CDR2 from the germline V gene are LNHDA and SQIVND (reference sequence). The CDR3 sequence: CASSINGRGGTEAFF. The CDR3 DNA reads TGTGCCAGTAGTATAAACGGCAGGGGAGGCACTGAAGCTTTCTTT.

The chain employs TRBV6-1 and TRBJ2-5; a possible D gene is TRBD2 (6 bases). Germline-derived CDR1 and CDR2 are MNHNS and SASEGT. Trimming shortened V by 4 bases and J by 5 bases, and 20 bases separated the two germline ends. The CDR3 contains 16 residues. In DNA, the CDR3 is TGTGCCAGCAGTGGGAGAGGTAGCACGGGGGAGGAGACCCAGTACTTC. Protein sequence: CASSGRGSTGEETQYF.

The J gene is TRBJ1-4, the V gene TRBV7-9; no reliable D call. The CDR3 consists of 14 residues. The ends were cut back, 3 bases at V and 8 bases at J, with 13 bases in the middle. CDR1 is SEHNR and CDR2 is FQNEAQ in the germline V gene (reference sequence). CDR3 bases: TGTGCCAGCAGCTTGACGGAGGCCAGGGAAAAACTGTTTTTT. Encoded protein: CASSLTEAREKLFF.

This rearrangement joins TRBV5-1 to TRBJ1-5; 8 bases line up with TRBD1. V shed 4 bases, J shed 5 bases, and the junction held 5 bases outside the gene matches. Germline values: CDR1 SGHRS, CDR2 YFSETQ. CDR3 size: 14 residues. CDR3 nucleotide sequence: TGCGCCAGCAGCCCCGGACAGGGCGATCAGCCCCAGCATTTT. It yields the protein CASSPGQGDQPQHF.